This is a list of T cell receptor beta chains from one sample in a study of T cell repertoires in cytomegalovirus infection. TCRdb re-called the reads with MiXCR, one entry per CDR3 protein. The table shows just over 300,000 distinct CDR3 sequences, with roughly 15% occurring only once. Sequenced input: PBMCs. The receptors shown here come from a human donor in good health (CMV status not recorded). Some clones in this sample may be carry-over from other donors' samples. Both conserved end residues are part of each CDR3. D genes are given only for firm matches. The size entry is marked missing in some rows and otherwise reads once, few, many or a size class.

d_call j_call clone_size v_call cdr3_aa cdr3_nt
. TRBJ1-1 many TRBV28 CASPPSTDMNTEAFF TGTGCCAGCCCTCCTTCGACGGACATGAACACTGAAGCTTTCTTT
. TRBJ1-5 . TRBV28 CATLLGNQPQHF TGTGCCACCCTACTGGGCAATCAGCCCCAGCATTTT
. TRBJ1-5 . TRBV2 CASSEGQDSNQPQHF TGTGCCAGCAGTGAAGGACAGGATAGCAATCAGCCCCAGCATTTT
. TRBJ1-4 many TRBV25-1 CASSDGPWATNEKLFF TGTGCCAGCAGTGACGGTCCTTGGGCAACTAATGAAAAACTGTTTTTT
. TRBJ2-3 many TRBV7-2 CASLPQGAGTDTQYF TGTGCCAGCCTGCCCCAAGGGGCAGGCACAGATACGCAGTATTTT
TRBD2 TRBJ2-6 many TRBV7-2 CASSFRLAGLGGANVLTF TGTGCCAGCAGCTTCCGACTAGCGGGGCTGGGGGGGGCCAACGTCCTGACTTTC
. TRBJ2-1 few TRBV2 CASMLLAISEQFF TGTGCCAGCATGTTGCTGGCGATTAGTGAGCAGTTCTTC
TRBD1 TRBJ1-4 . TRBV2 CVVGTGIKLFF TGTGTCGTGGGGACAGGCATAAAACTGTTTTTT
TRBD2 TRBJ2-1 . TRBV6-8 CASSYGGTSGYNEQFF TGTGCCAGCAGTTACGGGGGGACTAGCGGGTACAATGAGCAGTTCTTC
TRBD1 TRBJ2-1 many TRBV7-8 CASSQEQGAYNEQFF TGTGCCAGCAGCCAAGAACAGGGGGCTTACAATGAGCAGTTCTTC
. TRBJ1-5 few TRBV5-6 CASSLSQGFFQPQHF TGTGCCAGCAGCTTGTCTCAGGGGTTCTTTCAGCCCCAGCATTTT
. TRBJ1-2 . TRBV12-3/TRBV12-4 CASSLRAEVYGYTF TGTGCCAGCAGTTTACGGGCCGAAGTCTATGGCTACACCTTC
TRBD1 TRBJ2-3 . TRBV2 CASSNYRGRTDTQYF TGTGCCAGCAGTAACTACAGGGGTCGGACAGATACGCAGTATTTT
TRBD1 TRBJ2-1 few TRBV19 CASRQGIESYNEQFF TGTGCCAGTCGACAGGGGATCGAGTCCTACAATGAGCAGTTCTTC
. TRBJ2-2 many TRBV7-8 CASSYRGNTGELFF TGTGCCAGCAGCTATAGGGGGAACACCGGGGAGCTGTTTTTT
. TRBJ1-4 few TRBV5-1 CASSSQGSPLLDEKLFF TGCGCCAGCAGCTCCCAGGGGTCCCCATTGCTAGATGAAAAACTGTTTTTT
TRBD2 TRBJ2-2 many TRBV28 CASSQPGTSEHTGELFF TGTGCCAGCAGTCAGCCCGGGACTAGCGAACACACCGGGGAGCTGTTTTTT